The T cell receptor beta chain described here comes from a study of regulatory and conventional T cells in RAG deficiency. With regard to this clone: No antigen is known for it.

CDR1 and CDR2 (germline): SGHNT, YENEEA. The CDR3 is made up of 15 amino acids. V dropped 5 bases and J dropped 2; count of bases not matched to a gene: 5. TCRdb keeps only in-frame clones here, not all; method: immunoSEQ multiplex PCR. This sample yields some 7,700 clones, of which roughly 92% are seen a single time; approximately 1.5% belongs to the top ten. Regulatory T cells were sorted from blood as CD4+ CD25-high CD127-low cells. Points from the study as a whole: Sorted Omenn CD25-high CD127-low cells may not be bona fide Tregs. Shorter CDR3s in all patient subsets; >90% Treg-Tconv overlap in Omenn.

These data also formed part of another study, on regulatory T cells. That paper states: Primers: 52 TRBV forward and 13 TRBJ reverse. In patients, unique TRB V-J pairs were restricted and V/J usage skewed, especially in Tregs.

This sequence originates from a human donor in good health. Sequenced material: CD127- CD25+ CD4+ Tregs sorted from blood. This chain connects TRBV11-3 to TRBJ2-3, with 9 nucleotides matching TRBD1. As DNA, the CDR3 is TGTGCCAGCAGCCCCGGGACAGGGTCCACAGATACGCAGTATTTT. It translates to CASSPGTGSTDTQYF.